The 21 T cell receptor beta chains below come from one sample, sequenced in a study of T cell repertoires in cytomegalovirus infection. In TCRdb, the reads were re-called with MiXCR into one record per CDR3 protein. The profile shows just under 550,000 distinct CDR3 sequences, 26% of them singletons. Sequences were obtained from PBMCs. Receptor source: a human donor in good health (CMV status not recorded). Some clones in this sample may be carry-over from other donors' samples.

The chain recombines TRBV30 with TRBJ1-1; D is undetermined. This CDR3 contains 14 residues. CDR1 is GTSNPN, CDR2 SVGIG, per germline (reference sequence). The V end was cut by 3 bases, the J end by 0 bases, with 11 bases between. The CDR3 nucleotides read TGTGCCTGGAGCCCCACAGCACTGAACACTGAAGCTTTCTTT. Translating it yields CAWSPTALNTEAFF.

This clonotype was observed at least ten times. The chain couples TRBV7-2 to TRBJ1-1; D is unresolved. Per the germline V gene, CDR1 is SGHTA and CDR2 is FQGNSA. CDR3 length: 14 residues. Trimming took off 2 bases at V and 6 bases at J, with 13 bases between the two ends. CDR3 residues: CASSLKDRYAEAFF. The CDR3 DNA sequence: TGTGCCAGCAGCTTAAAGGACCGTTATGCTGAAGCTTTCTTT.

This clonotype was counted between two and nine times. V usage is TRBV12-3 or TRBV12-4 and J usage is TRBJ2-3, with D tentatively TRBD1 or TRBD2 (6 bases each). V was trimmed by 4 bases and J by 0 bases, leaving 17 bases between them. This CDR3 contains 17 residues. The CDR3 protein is CASSSAGGHFSTDTQYF. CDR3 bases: TGTGCCAGCAGTTCCGCCGGGGGACACTTCAGCACAGATACGCAGTATTTT.

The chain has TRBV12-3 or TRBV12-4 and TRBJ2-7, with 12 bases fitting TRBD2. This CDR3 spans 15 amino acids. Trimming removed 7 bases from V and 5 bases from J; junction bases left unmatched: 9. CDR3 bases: TGTGCCAGCACGCTAGCGGGAGGGCCGAACCACGAGCAGTACTTC. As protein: CASTLAGGPNHEQYF.

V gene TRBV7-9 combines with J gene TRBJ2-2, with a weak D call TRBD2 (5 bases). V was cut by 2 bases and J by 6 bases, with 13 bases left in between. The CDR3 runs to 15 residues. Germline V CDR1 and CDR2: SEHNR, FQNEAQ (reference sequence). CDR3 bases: TGTGCCAGCAGCTTAAGTGGGAGTCGTGCCGGGGAGCTGTTTTTT. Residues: CASSLSGSRAGELFF.

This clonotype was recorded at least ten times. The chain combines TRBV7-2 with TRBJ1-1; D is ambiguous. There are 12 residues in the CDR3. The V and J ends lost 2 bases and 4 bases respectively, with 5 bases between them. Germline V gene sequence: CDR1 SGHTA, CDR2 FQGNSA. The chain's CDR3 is CASSLTPTEAFF. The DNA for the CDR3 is TGTGCCAGCAGCTTAACCCCCACTGAAGCTTTCTTT. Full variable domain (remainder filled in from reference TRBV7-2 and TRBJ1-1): GAGVSQSPSNKVTEKGKDVELRCDPISGHTALYWYRQSLGQGLEFLIYFQGNSAPDKSGLPSDRFSAERTGGSVSTLTIQRTQQEDSAVYLCASSLTPTEAFFGQGTRLTVV.

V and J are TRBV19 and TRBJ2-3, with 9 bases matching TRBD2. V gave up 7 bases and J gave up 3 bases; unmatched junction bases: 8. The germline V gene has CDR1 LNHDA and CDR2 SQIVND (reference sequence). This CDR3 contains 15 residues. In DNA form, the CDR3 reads TGTGCCAGTAAAGGGTCTCTAGCGGGAACAGATACGCAGTATTTT. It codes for CASKGSLAGTDTQYF.

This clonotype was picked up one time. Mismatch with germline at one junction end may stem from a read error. In DNA form, the CDR3 reads TGTGCTAGCAGCTCCCGGCAAGATACGCAGTATTTT. This translates into CASSSRQDTQYF. The chain couples TRBV7-6 to TRBJ2-3; D not resolved. The CDR3 totals 12 residues. Germline CDR1 reads SGHVS; CDR2 reads FNYEAQ.

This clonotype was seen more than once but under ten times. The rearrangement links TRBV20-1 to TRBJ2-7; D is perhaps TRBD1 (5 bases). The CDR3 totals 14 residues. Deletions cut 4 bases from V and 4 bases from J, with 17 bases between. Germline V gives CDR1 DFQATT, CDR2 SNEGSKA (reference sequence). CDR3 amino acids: CSATHSRARYEQYF. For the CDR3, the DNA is TGCAGTGCTACACATTCCAGGGCGAGGTACGAGCAGTACTTC.

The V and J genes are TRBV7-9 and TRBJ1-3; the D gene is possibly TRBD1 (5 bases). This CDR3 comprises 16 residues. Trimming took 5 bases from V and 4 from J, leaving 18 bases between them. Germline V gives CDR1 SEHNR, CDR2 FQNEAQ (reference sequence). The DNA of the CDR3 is TGTGCCAGCAGCACTCCCGCCGGGGCGTTCGGAAACACCATATATTTT. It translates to CASSTPAGAFGNTIYF.

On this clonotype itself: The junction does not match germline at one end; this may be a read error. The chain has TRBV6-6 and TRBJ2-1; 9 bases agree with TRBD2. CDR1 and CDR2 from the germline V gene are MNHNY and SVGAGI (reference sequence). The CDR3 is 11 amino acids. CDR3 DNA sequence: TGTGCCAGCAGTCCCGGGACTAGCCCCCGTTTC. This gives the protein CASSPGTSPRF.

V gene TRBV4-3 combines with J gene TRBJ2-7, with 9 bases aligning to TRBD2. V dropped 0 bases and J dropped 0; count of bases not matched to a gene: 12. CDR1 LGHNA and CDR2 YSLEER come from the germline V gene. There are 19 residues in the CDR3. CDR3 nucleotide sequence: TGCGCCAGCAGCCAAGATGCTGGCGGGAGGGTATGGGGCTCCTACGAGCAGTACTTC. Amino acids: CASSQDAGGRVWGSYEQYF.

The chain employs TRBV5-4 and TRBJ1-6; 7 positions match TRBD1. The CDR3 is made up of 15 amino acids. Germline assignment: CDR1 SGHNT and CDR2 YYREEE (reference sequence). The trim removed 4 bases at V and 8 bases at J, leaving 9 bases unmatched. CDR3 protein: CASSHLQGLDSPLHF. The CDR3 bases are TGTGCCAGCAGCCATCTACAGGGGCTGGATTCACCCCTCCACTTT. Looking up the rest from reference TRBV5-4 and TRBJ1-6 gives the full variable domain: ETGVTQSPTHLIKTRGQQVTLRCSSQSGHNTVSWYQQALGQGPQFIFQYYREEENGRGNFPPRFSGLQFPNYSSELNVNALELDDSALYLCASSHLQGLDSPLHFGNGTRLTVT.

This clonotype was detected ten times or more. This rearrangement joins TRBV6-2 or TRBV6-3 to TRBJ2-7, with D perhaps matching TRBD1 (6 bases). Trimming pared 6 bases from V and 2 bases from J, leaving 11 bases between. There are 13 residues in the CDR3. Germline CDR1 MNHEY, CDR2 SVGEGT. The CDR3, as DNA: TGTGCCAGCAGGGGGACAATCGCCTACGAGCAGTACTTC. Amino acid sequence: CASRGTIAYEQYF.

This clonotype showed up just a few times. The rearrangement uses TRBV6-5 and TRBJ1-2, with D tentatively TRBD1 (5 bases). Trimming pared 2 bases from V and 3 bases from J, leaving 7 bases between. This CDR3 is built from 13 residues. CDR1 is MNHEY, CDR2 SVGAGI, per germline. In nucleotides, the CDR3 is TGTGCCAGCAGTTACACAGGCTACTATGGCTACACCTTC. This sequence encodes CASSYTGYYGYTF.

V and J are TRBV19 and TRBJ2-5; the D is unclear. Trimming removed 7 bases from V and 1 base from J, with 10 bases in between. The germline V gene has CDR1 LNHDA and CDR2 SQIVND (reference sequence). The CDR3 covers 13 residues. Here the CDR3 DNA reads TGTGCCAGTATTAGTAGGGTCCAAGAGACCCAGTACTTC. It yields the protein CASISRVQETQYF.

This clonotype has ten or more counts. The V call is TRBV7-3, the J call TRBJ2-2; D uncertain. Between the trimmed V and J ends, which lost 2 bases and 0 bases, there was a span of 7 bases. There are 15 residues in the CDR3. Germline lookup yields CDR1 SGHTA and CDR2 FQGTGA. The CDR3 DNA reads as TGTGCCAGCAGCTTACTCCGGGCGAACACCGGGGAGCTGTTTTTT. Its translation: CASSLLRANTGELFF.

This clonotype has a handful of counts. This chain's CDR3 is CSVGGLAGAYNEQFF. The CDR3 DNA follows: TGCAGCGTTGGTGGGCTAGCGGGCGCCTACAATGAGCAGTTCTTC. The chain uses TRBV29-1 and TRBJ2-1; TRBD2 matches 8 bases. V shed 4 bases, J shed 2 bases, and the junction held 7 bases outside the gene matches. From germline, CDR1 is SQVTM and CDR2 ANQGSEA. There are 15 residues in the CDR3.

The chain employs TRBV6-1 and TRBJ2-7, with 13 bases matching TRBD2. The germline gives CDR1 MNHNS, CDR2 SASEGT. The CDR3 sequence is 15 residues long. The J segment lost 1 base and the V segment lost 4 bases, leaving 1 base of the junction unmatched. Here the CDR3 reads CASSGGLAGSYEQYF. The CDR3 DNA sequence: TGTGCCAGCAGTGGGGGACTAGCGGGGTCCTACGAGCAGTACTTC.

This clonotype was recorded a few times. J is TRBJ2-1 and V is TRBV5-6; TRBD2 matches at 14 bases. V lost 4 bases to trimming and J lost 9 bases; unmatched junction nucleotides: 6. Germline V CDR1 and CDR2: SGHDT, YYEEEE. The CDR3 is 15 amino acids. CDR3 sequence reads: CASSPGLAGEGEQFF. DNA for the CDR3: TGTGCCAGCAGCCCGGGACTAGCGGGAGAGGGTGAGCAGTTCTTC.

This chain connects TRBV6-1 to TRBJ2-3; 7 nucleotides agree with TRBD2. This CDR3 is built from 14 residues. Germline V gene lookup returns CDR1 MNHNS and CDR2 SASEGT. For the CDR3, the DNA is TGTGCTATCGGGCTAGCGGCTAGCACAGATACGCAGTATTTT. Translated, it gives CAIGLAASTDTQYF.